Listed below are T cell receptor beta chains from one sample, sequenced in a study of blood T cell repertoires in COVID-19. Measured with immunoSEQ multiplex PCR; TCRdb has only the in-frame clones, and not every one. This sample has more than 200,000 clones, with nearly 90% found just once. Sequencing input: PBMCs or T cells enriched from blood (not recorded which). These receptors originate from a woman younger than 45 with acute COVID-19. The CDR3 runs from the conserved cysteine through the conserved F or W.

TRBJ2-1 | TRBV18 | 16 | CASSPQPSGGPNEQFF
TRBJ1-2 | TRBV24-1 | 16 | CATRPGGQGLNYGYTF
TRBJ1-4 | TRBV5-3 | 15 | CARSFPWTGKGKLFF
TRBJ1-5 | TRBV7-8 | 12 | CASSFQGGPQHF
TRBJ2-2 | TRBV25-1 | 12 | CASSELTGELFF
TRBJ2-2 | TRBV9 | 14 | CASSPGQATGELFF
TRBJ1-6 | TRBV7-3 | 15 | CASSLTAGHNSPLHF
TRBJ1-1 | TRBV19 | 13 | CASSGTLNTEAFF
TRBJ2-5 | TRBV3-1/TRBV3-2 | 15 | CASSKDLAAQETQYF
TRBJ2-1 | TRBV28 | 11 | CASNGVNEQFF
TRBJ2-2 | TRBV19 | 14 | CASSTYRNTGELFF
TRBJ2-7 | TRBV10-1 | 14 | CASSEPDRPYEQYF
TRBJ1-1 | TRBV3-1/TRBV3-2 | 15 | CASSPWTGADTEAFF
TRBJ1-6 | TRBV10-2 | 16 | CASSGQGSSYNSPLHF